This entry lists 23 T cell receptor beta chains sequenced from one sample in a study of early T cells in non-severe SARS-CoV-2 infection. TCRdb re-analysed the 5' RACE reads in MiXCR, keeping a single row per CDR3 protein. The table lists 62,000 or so distinct CDR3 sequences, 7% to 10% of them singletons. Specimen: whole blood, collected at baseline. Receptor source: an adult who was a healthcare worker with PCR-confirmed SARS-CoV-2 infection or an uninfected control (not recorded which).

This clonotype showed up many times. The rearrangement uses TRBV15 and TRBJ2-2; D gene ambiguous. The CDR3 loop spans 14 amino acids. Germline CDR1 reads LNHNV; CDR2 reads YYDKDF (reference sequence). Trimming removed 6 bases from V and 5 bases from J, with 13 bases in between. CDR3 region: CATRGPSETGELFF. In nucleotides, the CDR3 is TGTGCCACCAGAGGCCCCAGTGAGACCGGGGAGCTGTTTTTT.

This chain links TRBV5-1 with TRBJ2-2; D gene uncertain. This CDR3 region has 15 residues. V lost 4 bases and J 7 bases, leaving 17 bases between the germline ends. CDR1 and CDR2 (germline): SGHRS, YFSETQ. CDR3 in amino acids: CASSPPPFDNGELFF. The CDR3 coding sequence is TGCGCCAGCAGCCCACCCCCCTTCGATAACGGGGAGCTGTTTTTT.

A note on this clonotype: Possible read error: a much larger clone is one base away. The chain carries TRBV7-9 and TRBJ1-1, with D perhaps TRBD1 (5 bases). Looked up from germline, CDR1 is SEHNR and CDR2 is FQNEAQ (reference sequence). This CDR3 spans 15 amino acids. The V end was cut by 4 bases, the J end by 5 bases, with 17 bases between. CDR3 in DNA: TGTGCCAGCAGCTCACACGTTCCTGGGGGTACTGAAGCTTTCTTT. Its protein is CASSSHVPGGTEAFF.

This clonotype has more than one count but fewer than ten. The CDR3 loop is CASSFGTSNTGELFF. DNA of the CDR3: TGTGCCAGCAGTTTTGGGACTAGTAACACCGGGGAGCTGTTTTTT. V and J are TRBV27 and TRBJ2-2; TRBD2 agrees at 8 bases. The germline V gene encodes CDR1 MNHEY and CDR2 SMNVEV (reference sequence). The trim removed 3 bases at V and 2 bases at J, leaving 2 bases unmatched. The CDR3 sequence is 15 residues long.

The table lists this clonotype with many counts. The rearrangement uses TRBV5-6 and TRBJ2-1; 10 bases line up with TRBD2. The germline V gene has CDR1 SGHDT and CDR2 YYEEEE. V was clipped by 0 bases and J by 0 bases; unmatched bases: 6. This CDR3 is built from 18 residues. CDR3 in amino acids: CASSLEVAGGGSYNEQFF. The CDR3 DNA is TGTGCCAGCAGCTTGGAAGTAGCGGGAGGCGGCTCCTACAATGAGCAGTTCTTC.

This rearrangement joins TRBV7-2 to TRBJ2-7, with TRBD2 identical over 8 bases. Per the germline V gene, CDR1 is SGHTA and CDR2 is FQGNSA. This CDR3 region has 15 residues. The V gene end was trimmed by 0 bases and the J gene end by 3 bases; junction bases not matched to a gene: 4. CDR3: CASSLALSGGYEQYF. As DNA, the CDR3 is TGTGCCAGCAGCTTAGCGCTGAGCGGGGGCTACGAGCAGTACTTC.

This rearrangement joins TRBV7-9 to TRBJ1-4; no definite D call. This CDR3 is 14 amino acids long. V was shortened by 5 bases and J by 7 bases, with 14 bases between the two germline ends. Germline CDR1 SEHNR, CDR2 FQNEAQ (reference sequence). CDR3 nucleotide sequence: TGTGCCAGCAGCGGGCCTCCTAGGCTTGAAAAACTGTTTTTT. This sequence encodes CASSGPPRLEKLFF.

Many counts were recorded for this clonotype. The rearrangement joins TRBV4-2 to TRBJ2-3, with 13 bases lining up with TRBD2. Germline V gives CDR1 LGHNA, CDR2 YNFKEQ. The CDR3 consists of 18 residues. The ends lost 0 bases at V and 7 bases at J; junction bases unmatched: 10. Written as DNA, the CDR3 is TGTGCCAGCAGCCAAGAAATGGGAACTAGCGGGAGGGCCAATACGCAGTATTTT. Translated: CASSQEMGTSGRANTQYF.

This rearrangement joins TRBV6-2 or TRBV6-3 to TRBJ2-6; 8 positions match TRBD2. Germline V lookup: CDR1 MNHEY, CDR2 SVGEGT. The CDR3 runs to 17 residues. V was pared by 3 bases and J by 4 bases, with 8 bases of the junction left unmatched. The CDR3 loop reads CASSYRAGVPGANVLTF. The CDR3 DNA is TGTGCCAGCAGTTATCGAGCGGGAGTACCGGGGGCCAACGTCCTGACTTTC.

This clonotype came up many times. The V and J genes are TRBV4-2 and TRBJ2-7; tentative D call: TRBD2 (6 bases). The CDR3 extends over 14 amino acids. Germline loops: CDR1 LGHNA, CDR2 YNFKEQ. V was trimmed by 5 bases and J by 0 bases, leaving 11 bases between them. The CDR3: CASSLAVSSYEQYF. CDR3 coding DNA: TGTGCCAGCAGCTTAGCGGTTAGCTCCTACGAGCAGTACTTC.

This clonotype has just a few counts. V gene TRBV27 combines with J gene TRBJ1-6, with no clear D. The CDR3 runs 15 residues. Trimming cost V 2 bases and J 6 bases, with 11 bases left between them. Germline V CDR1 and CDR2: MNHEY, SMNVEV (reference sequence). The CDR3 region is CASSLGFTPNSPLHF. The CDR3 DNA sequence: TGTGCCAGCAGTTTAGGGTTTACCCCTAATTCACCCCTCCACTTT.

This clonotype was observed at least ten times. This chain links TRBV11-2 with TRBJ2-7, with D unclear. The germline gives CDR1 SGHAT, CDR2 FQNNGV. The CDR3 is 14 residues long. Trimming cost V 3 bases and J 2 bases, with 11 bases left between them. The CDR3 sequence is CASSFGHLTYEQYF. CDR3 sequence (DNA): TGTGCCAGCAGCTTCGGTCACCTCACCTACGAGCAGTACTTC.

The rearrangement uses TRBV7-2 and TRBJ2-1; the D is unclear. This CDR3 is 13 amino acids long. Germline V gene lookup returns CDR1 SGHTA and CDR2 FQGNSA. With 4 bases removed from V and 5 bases from J, the gap between germline ends came to 9 bases. CDR3 amino acids: CASSSPPHNEQFF. The CDR3 region has the DNA TGTGCCAGCAGCTCCCCCCCCCACAATGAGCAGTTCTTC.

The chain employs TRBV29-1 and TRBJ1-5; TRBD1 agrees at 7 bases. V lost 6 bases to trimming and J lost 0 bases; unmatched junction nucleotides: 5. Germline assignment: CDR1 SQVTM and CDR2 ANQGSEA. This CDR3 has 14 residues. As DNA, the CDR3 is TGCAGCGTCCAAGACAGGGCTAGCAATCAGCCCCAGCATTTT. Protein: CSVQDRASNQPQHF.

This chain links TRBV7-8 with TRBJ1-5; TRBD1 might be the D (5 bases). Trimming took off 6 bases at V and 5 bases at J, with 20 bases between the two ends. The CDR3 loop spans 16 amino acids. Germline V CDR1 and CDR2: SGHVS, FQNEAQ. The CDR3 spells CASSPSPRQGDQPQHF. The CDR3 nucleotides read TGTGCCAGCAGTCCCTCTCCTCGACAAGGGGATCAGCCCCAGCATTTT.

This clonotype appeared many times. This chain joins TRBV11-2 and TRBJ2-3; TRBD2 agrees at 13 bases. Germline assignment: CDR1 SGHAT and CDR2 FQNNGV. This CDR3 has 14 residues. The ends lost 4 bases at V and 6 bases at J; junction bases unmatched: 1. CDR3 sequence (DNA): TGTGCCAGCAGCTCACTAGCGGGAGGGGATACGCAGTATTTT. Translated, it gives CASSSLAGGDTQYF.

V gene TRBV5-1 combines with J gene TRBJ1-2; 11 nucleotides line up with TRBD1. There are 15 residues in the CDR3. Germline lookup yields CDR1 SGHRS and CDR2 YFSETQ. V lost 10 bases and J lost 0; bases outside the gene matches: 8. The CDR3 here is CASRTGGFTNYGYTF. Written as DNA, the CDR3 is TGCGCCTCGAGGACAGGGGGCTTTACTAACTATGGCTACACCTTC.

This clonotype appeared many times. The chain employs TRBV6-2 or TRBV6-3 and TRBJ2-1; 7 nucleotides match TRBD2. Germline CDR1 is MNHEY and CDR2 is SVGEGT. The CDR3 covers 14 residues. Trimming took 6 bases from V and 5 from J; bases not matched to a gene: 7. Here the CDR3 reads CASSPPGTNNEQFF. CDR3 bases: TGTGCCAGCAGCCCACCCGGGACTAACAATGAGCAGTTCTTC.

This clonotype was seen at least ten times. The CDR3 coding sequence is TGTGCCAGTAGTATAGACCGGATTAATGGCTACACCTTC. The encoded protein is CASSIDRINGYTF. The chain carries TRBV19 and TRBJ1-2; D unresolved. V lost 0 bases and J 6 bases, leaving 8 bases between the germline ends. Germline V gene sequence: CDR1 LNHDA, CDR2 SQIVND (reference sequence). This CDR3 spans 13 amino acids.

This clonotype showed up just a few times. The chain couples TRBV7-2 to TRBJ2-2, with D perhaps TRBD2 (6 bases). Deletions cut 1 base from V and 0 bases from J, with 9 bases between. The CDR3 is 16 amino acids. Germline V gene data show CDR1 as SGHTA and CDR2 as FQGNSA. In DNA, the CDR3 is TGTGCCAGCAGCTTAGGGGCGGGACCGAACACCGGGGAGCTGTTTTTT. Translated, it gives CASSLGAGPNTGELFF.

This clonotype was detected only a few times. The V call is TRBV24-1, the J call TRBJ2-2; a possible D gene is TRBD1 (6 bases). The CDR3 is made up of 14 amino acids. In germline, CDR1 is KGHDR, CDR2 SFDVKD. V lost 1 base to trimming and J lost 5 bases, with 7 bases between them. CDR3 region: CATSDFRGTGELFF. CDR3 coding DNA: TGTGCCACCAGTGATTTCAGGGGAACCGGGGAGCTGTTTTTT.

This clonotype was counted ten times or more. Written as DNA, the CDR3 is TGTGCCAGCTCACCACCTAGCACGGAGAATGAAGCTTTCTTT. The encoded protein is CASSPPSTENEAFF. J is TRBJ1-1 and V is TRBV18; D is unresolved. CDR1 is KGHSH, CDR2 LQKENI, per germline. CDR3 length: 14 residues. Deletions cut 0 bases from V and 7 bases from J, with 12 bases between.

This clonotype appeared many times. The chain links TRBV5-4 to TRBJ2-3; D uncertain. Trimming cost V 3 bases and J 6 bases, with 8 bases left between them. Germline V gives CDR1 SGHNT, CDR2 YYREEE (reference sequence). This CDR3 comprises 12 residues. CDR3 amino acids: CASSWVMDTQYF. In nucleotides, the CDR3 is TGTGCCAGCAGCTGGGTGATGGATACGCAGTATTTT.